This section outlines one T cell receptor beta chain sequence together with its context. The protocol was immunoSEQ multiplex PCR, while the TCRdb copy is restricted to in-frame clones and leaves out a portion. The top ten hold around 0.5% of the sample, which has 40,000 to 55,000 clones, around nine tenths seen once. This entry comes from a study of T cell changes during pregnancy in multiple sclerosis. Germline V gene sequence: CDR1 MNHNS, CDR2 SASEGT. The CDR3 contains 11 residues. Trimming cost V 4 bases and J 6 bases, with 6 bases left between them. The chain joins TRBV6-1 to TRBJ1-2; D remains ambiguous. Sample: CD4+ T cells from peripheral blood mononuclear cells, taken in the first trimester of pregnancy. This TCR came from a female donor with multiple sclerosis, enrolled in a pregnancy study. CDR3 bases: TGTGCCAGCAGTGTTCTCGATGGCTACACCTTC. Encoded protein: CASSVLDGYTF.